This T cell receptor (beta chain) was identified during a study of CD8+ T cells in alopecia areata. cDNA serving as the sequencing template came from extracted, reverse transcribed RNA. The method was immunoSEQ multiplex PCR; TCRdb's version includes in-frame clones alone and lacks a portion of them. This sample carries 200,000 to 300,000 clones, none of them present only once. Concerning this clone itself: Gene and germline names: mouse. The sequenced fragment ends 3 residues before the CDR3 boundary, so the rest is inferred from the germline J gene.

Pooled cells of cutaneous lymph node origin were sorted on CD4, CD8alpha, NKG2D, NKG2ACE and other markers. Trimming left V 4 bases short and J 8 bases short, with 6 bases between. Germline V lookup: CDR1 NSQYPW, CDR2 LRSPGD (reference sequence). The CDR3 loop spans 11 amino acids. The sample taken for sequencing was CD4+ T cells sorted from a lymph node. The clonotype comes from a C3H/HeJ mouse with alopecia areata. For this mouse line, the MHC haplotype is H2-k. The chain is built from TRBV1 and TRBJ1-3; no definite D call. This CDR3 reads CTCSGHDTLYF. CDR3 DNA, as far as it was read: TGCACCTGCAGTGGACACGATACG.